The clone carrying this T cell receptor (beta chain) was counted once. Its antigen remains unidentified. Germline CDR1 reads MGHRA; CDR2 reads YSYEKL. The CDR3 is 17 amino acids. V was clipped by 2 bases and J by 5 bases, with 22 bases between them. TCRdb keeps only in-frame clones here, not all; method: immunoSEQ multiplex PCR. The table records about 32,000 clones, roughly 77% of them present only once. The time point: week 35, safety follow-up. Vaccination comprised doses that each held 300 ug of mutant IDH1 20-mer peptide, plus topical imiquimod. In every donor, the tumor was a new WHO grade 3 or 4 IDH1-mutant, ATRX-lost astrocytoma. The source of the sample is a study of a mutant IDH1 vaccine in newly diagnosed glioma. Background on the study: First vaccine doses came 4-6 weeks after radiotherapy alone, or with temozolomide cycles. Treated patients, averaging around 40 years, were around 62% male and roughly 38% female. Those enrolled had earlier been treated with radiotherapy, temozolomide, or both, mostly both.

The chain employs TRBV4-1 and TRBJ2-7; D remains unclear. The specimen comprised PBMCs, sampled from a glioma patient whose treatment included an IDH1 peptide vaccine. The sequence derives from a man aged 30 to 45 with glioma. DNA for the CDR3: TGCGCCAGCAGCCAACGGAGTTCCCGGAGTTCGGCGGACGAGCAGTACTTC. Its translation: CASSQRSSRSSADEQYF.